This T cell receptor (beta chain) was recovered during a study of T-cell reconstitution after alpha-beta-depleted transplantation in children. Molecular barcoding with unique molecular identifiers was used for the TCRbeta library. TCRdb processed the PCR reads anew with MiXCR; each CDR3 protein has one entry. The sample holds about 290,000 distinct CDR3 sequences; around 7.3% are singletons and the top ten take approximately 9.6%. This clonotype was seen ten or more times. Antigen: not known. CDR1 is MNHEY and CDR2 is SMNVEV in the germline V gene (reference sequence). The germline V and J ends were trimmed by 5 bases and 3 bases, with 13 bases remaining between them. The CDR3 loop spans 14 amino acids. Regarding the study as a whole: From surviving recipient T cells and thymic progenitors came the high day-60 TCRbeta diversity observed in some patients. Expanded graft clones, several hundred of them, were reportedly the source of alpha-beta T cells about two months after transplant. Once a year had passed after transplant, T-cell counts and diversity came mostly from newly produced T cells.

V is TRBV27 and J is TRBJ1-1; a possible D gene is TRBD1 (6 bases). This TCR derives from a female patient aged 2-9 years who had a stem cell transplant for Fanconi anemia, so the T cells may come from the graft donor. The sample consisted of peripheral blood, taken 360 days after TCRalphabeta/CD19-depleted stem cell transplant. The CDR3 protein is CASSNLGGHTEAFF. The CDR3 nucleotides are TGTGCCAGCAGTAACCTTGGGGGCCACACTGAAGCTTTCTTT.